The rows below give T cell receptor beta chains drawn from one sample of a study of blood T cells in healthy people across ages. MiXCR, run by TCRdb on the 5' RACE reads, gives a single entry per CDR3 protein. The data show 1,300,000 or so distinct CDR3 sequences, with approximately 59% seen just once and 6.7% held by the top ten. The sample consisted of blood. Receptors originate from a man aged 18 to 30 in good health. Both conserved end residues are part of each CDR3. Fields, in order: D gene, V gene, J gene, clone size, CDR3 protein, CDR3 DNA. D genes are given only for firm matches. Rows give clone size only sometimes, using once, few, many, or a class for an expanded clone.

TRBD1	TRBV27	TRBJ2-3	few	CASSLSGTGLDTQYF	TGTGCCAGCAGTTTATCCGGGACAGGGTTGGATACGCAGTATTTT
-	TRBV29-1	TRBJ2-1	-	CSVSSGLDEQFF	TGCAGCGTGTCGTCAGGTTTAGATGAGCAGTTCTTC
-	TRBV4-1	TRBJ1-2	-	CASSQEQGRANGYTF	TGCGCCAGCAGCCAAGAGCAGGGAAGAGCAAATGGCTACACCTTC
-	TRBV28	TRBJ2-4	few	CASSYPLAPGEKTKNIQYF	TGTGCCAGCAGTTACCCACTAGCCCCGGGTGAAAAAACCAAAAACATTCAGTACTTC
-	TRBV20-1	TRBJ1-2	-	CSASPQNLNYGYTF	TGCAGTGCTAGTCCCCAGAATCTAAACTATGGCTACACCTTC
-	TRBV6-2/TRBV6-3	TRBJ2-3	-	CASSYVVFRGDTQYF	TGTGCCAGCAGTTACGTTGTTTTCCGCGGAGATACGCAGTATTTT
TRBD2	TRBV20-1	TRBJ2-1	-	CSALSGLAGARNEQFF	TGCAGTGCCCTCTCGGGACTAGCCGGGGCACGCAATGAGCAGTTCTTC
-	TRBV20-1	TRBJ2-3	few	CSARDLSAEEADTQYF	TGCAGTGCTAGAGATCTTTCGGCGGAGGAGGCAGATACGCAGTATTTT
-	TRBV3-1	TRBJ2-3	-	CASSQERLRSDTQYF	TGTGCCAGCAGCCAAGAACGGCTTCGGTCAGATACGCAGTATTTT
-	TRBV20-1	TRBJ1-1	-	CSASFTGRTGTEAFF	TGCAGTGCTAGTTTTACAGGGAGAACGGGAACTGAAGCTTTCTTT
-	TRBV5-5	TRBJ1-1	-	CASSWDRIGPGTEAFF	TGTGCCAGCAGCTGGGATCGGATAGGCCCGGGGACTGAAGCTTTCTTT
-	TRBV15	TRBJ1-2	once	CATSTDGGYTF	TGTGCCACCAGCACCGACGGTGGCTACACCTTC
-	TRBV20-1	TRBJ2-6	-	CSAGRAPGPAANVLTF	TGCAGTGCTGGAAGAGCCCCGGGGCCTGCGGCCAACGTCCTGACTTTC
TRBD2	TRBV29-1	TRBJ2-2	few	CSAGSGKNTGELFF	TGCAGCGCGGGTAGCGGGAAGAACACCGGGGAGCTGTTTTTT
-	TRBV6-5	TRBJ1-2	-	CASSPSNNYGYTF	TGTGCCAGCAGTCCCTCGAATAACTATGGCTACACCTTC
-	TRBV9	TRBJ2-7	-	CASSVAPRTNANEQYF	TGTGCCAGCAGCGTAGCTCCGAGGACCAATGCGAATGAGCAGTACTTC
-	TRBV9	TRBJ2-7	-	CASSVDDTPISYEQYF	TGTGCCAGCAGCGTGGATGACACGCCGATCTCCTACGAGCAGTACTTC
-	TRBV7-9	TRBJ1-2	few	CASSLAPRGDYGYTF	TGTGCCAGCAGCTTAGCGCCACGGGGAGACTATGGCTACACCTTC
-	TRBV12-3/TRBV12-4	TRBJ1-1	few	CASSFSVLMNTEAFF	TGTGCCAGCAGTTTTTCGGTACTTATGAACACTGAAGCTTTCTTT
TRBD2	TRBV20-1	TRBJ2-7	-	CSARAWGGTYEQYF	TGCAGTGCTAGGGCGTGGGGGGGAACCTACGAGCAGTACTTC
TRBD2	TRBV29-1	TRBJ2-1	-	CSAGGGRGNEQFF	TGCAGCGCCGGCGGCGGGAGAGGCAATGAGCAGTTCTTC
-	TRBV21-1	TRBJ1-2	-	CASSGRDRPYGYTF	TGTGCCAGCAGCGGACGGGACAGACCCTATGGCTACACCTTC
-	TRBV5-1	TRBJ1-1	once	CASSSPTGFNTEAFF	TGCGCCAGCAGCTCGCCGACAGGTTTCAACACTGAAGCTTTCTTT
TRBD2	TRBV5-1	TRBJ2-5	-	CASSLGLLAGHKQETQYF	TGCGCCAGCAGCTTGGGGCTGCTAGCGGGACACAAACAAGAGACCCAGTACTTC
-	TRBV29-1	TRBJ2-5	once	CSVERFETEEETQYF	TGCAGCGTTGAAAGGTTTGAAACGGAGGAAGAGACCCAGTACTTC
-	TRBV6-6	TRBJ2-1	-	CASRSFENPPYNEQFF	TGTGCCAGCAGATCATTTGAGAACCCTCCCTACAATGAGCAGTTCTTC
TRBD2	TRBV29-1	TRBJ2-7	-	CSVPGLAGGEQYF	TGCAGCGTCCCGGGACTAGCGGGGGGCGAGCAGTACTTC